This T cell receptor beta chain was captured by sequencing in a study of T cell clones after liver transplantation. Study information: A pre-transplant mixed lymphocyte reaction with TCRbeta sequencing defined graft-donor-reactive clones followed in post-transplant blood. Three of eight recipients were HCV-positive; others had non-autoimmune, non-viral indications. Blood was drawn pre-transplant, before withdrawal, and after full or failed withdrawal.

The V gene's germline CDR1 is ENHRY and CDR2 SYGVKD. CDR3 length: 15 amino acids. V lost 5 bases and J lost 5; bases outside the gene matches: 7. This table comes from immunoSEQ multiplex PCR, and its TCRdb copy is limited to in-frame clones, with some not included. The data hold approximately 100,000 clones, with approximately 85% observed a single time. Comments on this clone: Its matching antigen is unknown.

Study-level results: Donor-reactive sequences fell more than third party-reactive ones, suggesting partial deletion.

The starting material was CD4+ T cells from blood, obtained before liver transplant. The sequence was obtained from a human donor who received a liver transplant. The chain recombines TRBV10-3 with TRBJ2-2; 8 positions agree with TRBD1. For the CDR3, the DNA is TGTGCCATCAGTAGCGGACAGGGAGGAACCGGGGAGCTGTTTTTT. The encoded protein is CAISSGQGGTGELFF.